The 19 T cell receptor beta chains reported below all come from one sample, sequenced in a study of spatial heterogeneity in lung cancer. Time point specified: blood at routine non-recurrence follow-up after resection. TCRs were sequenced from unsorted whole RNA of tumor, nontumor lung or PBMC. TCRdb fed the 5' RACE reads into MiXCR, producing one record per CDR3 protein. The sample carries about 52,000 distinct CDR3 sequences, 7.4% recorded once. Sequenced material: PBMCs, taken at follow-up. Receptors were obtained from a female donor with early-stage non-small cell lung cancer.

In its sample, this clonotype was seen a few times. The J gene is TRBJ2-2, the V gene TRBV20-1; D ambiguous. With 0 bases removed from V and 6 bases from J, the gap between germline ends came to 8 bases. The CDR3 is made up of 13 amino acids. CDR1 and CDR2 from the germline V gene are DFQATT and SNEGSKA (reference sequence). This chain's CDR3 is CSARDRSPGELFF. CDR3 DNA sequence: TGCAGTGCTAGAGATCGTTCACCCGGGGAGCTGTTTTTT.

The V call is TRBV20-1, the J call TRBJ2-2, with a tentative D call TRBD2 (6 bases). The CDR3 runs to 14 residues. Germline V CDR1 and CDR2: DFQATT, SNEGSKA (reference sequence). Trimming removed 6 bases at V and 1 base at J, with 12 bases between. The CDR3 nucleotides are TGCAGTGCCCCCGGGACTGGGAACACCGGGGAGCTGTTTTTT. It specifies CSAPGTGNTGELFF.

This clonotype was observed a handful of times. This chain connects TRBV10-3 to TRBJ1-3; the match to TRBD1 covers 8 bases. This CDR3 spans 15 amino acids. Germline-derived CDR1 and CDR2 are ENHRY and SYGVKD. Trimming at V came to 5 bases and at J to 6 bases, leaving 9 bases not matched to a gene. CDR3 bases: TGTGCCATCAGTATGGGCGGGACAGGCGAAAACACCATATATTTT. This encodes CAISMGGTGENTIYF.

This clonotype has at least ten counts. The J gene is TRBJ2-5, the V gene TRBV7-2, with 10 nucleotides matching TRBD1. Germline V lookup: CDR1 SGHTA, CDR2 FQGNSA. The junction had 8 bases not matched to a gene; V was cut back by 4 bases and J by 3 bases. The CDR3 spans 16 residues. The chain's CDR3 is CASSSTLGTGEETQYF. The CDR3 nucleotides are TGTGCCAGCAGCTCGACGCTGGGGACAGGGGAAGAGACCCAGTACTTC.

This clonotype has a handful of counts. The chain combines TRBV3-1 with TRBJ2-3; 12 nucleotides align to TRBD2. CDR3 size: 18 residues. V was pared by 3 bases and J by 3 bases, with 10 bases of the junction left unmatched. Looked up from germline, CDR1 is LGHDT and CDR2 is YNNKEL (reference sequence). Here the CDR3 DNA reads TGTGCCAGCAGCCAGACGGCTAGCGGGGGGGCACGAACAGATACGCAGTATTTT. Its translation: CASSQTASGGARTDTQYF.

This clonotype was seen ten or more times. The chain recombines TRBV7-9 with TRBJ1-5, with D uncertain. Trimming stripped 0 bases from V and 0 bases from J, with 3 bases between. Per germline, CDR1 SEHNR and CDR2 FQNEAQ (reference sequence). The CDR3 is made up of 14 amino acids. This chain's CDR3 is CASSLAGSNQPQHF. The CDR3, as DNA: TGTGCCAGCAGCTTAGCTGGTAGCAATCAGCCCCAGCATTTT.

This clonotype appeared many times. At one end, the junction sequence differs from germline, possibly due to a read error. V and J are TRBV5-1 and TRBJ1-1; 8 nucleotides match TRBD1. Per germline, CDR1 SGHRS and CDR2 YFSETQ. The CDR3 totals 14 residues. In nucleotides, the CDR3 is TGTGCCAGCAGTTTGGACAGGGCTAACACTGAAGCTTTCTTT. Residues: CASSLDRANTEAFF.

This clonotype appeared many times. The V and J genes are TRBV4-3 and TRBJ2-2, with D possibly called TRBD1 or TRBD2 (6 bases each). Trimming removed 5 bases at V and 7 bases at J, with 17 bases between. The CDR3 extends over 15 amino acids. CDR1 is LGHNA, CDR2 YSLEER, per germline. The CDR3 DNA sequence: TGCGCCAGCAGCGGCGGGAAGACAGGAGTCGGGGAGCTGTTTTTT. It codes for CASSGGKTGVGELFF.

This chain connects TRBV7-2 to TRBJ2-5, with D unresolved. This CDR3 comprises 13 residues. Germline CDR1 and CDR2: SGHTA and FQGNSA. With 3 bases removed from V and 5 bases from J, the gap between germline ends came to 10 bases. CDR3 bases: TGTGCCAGCAGCTTTTCCCATCGGGAGACCCAGTACTTC. Its protein is CASSFSHRETQYF.

The chain recombines TRBV20-1 with TRBJ1-1; a possible D gene is TRBD1 (6 bases). Germline-derived CDR1 and CDR2 are DFQATT and SNEGSKA (reference sequence). With 7 bases removed from V and 3 bases from J, the gap between germline ends came to 15 bases. The CDR3 totals 13 residues. In nucleotides, the CDR3 is TGCAGTGTCGTACAGGGAGAGCACACTGAAGCTTTCTTT. It is translated as CSVVQGEHTEAFF.

At least ten counts were recorded for this clonotype. The chain joins TRBV18 to TRBJ2-2, with D unclear. Germline CDR1 KGHSH, CDR2 LQKENI. V gave up 3 bases and J gave up 1 base, with 6 bases separating them. This CDR3 is 14 amino acids long. The CDR3 protein is CASSPTGNTGELFF. The CDR3 region has the DNA TGTGCCAGCTCACCGACGGGGAACACCGGGGAGCTGTTTTTT.

This clonotype was found a few times. The rearrangement uses TRBV30 and TRBJ2-2; 8 bases align to TRBD1. Trimming removed 1 base from V and 5 bases from J; junction bases left unmatched: 9. This CDR3 spans 16 amino acids. Germline CDR1 and CDR2: GTSNPN and SVGIG (reference sequence). CDR3 in amino acids: CAWSASRTGRTGELFF. The CDR3 nucleotides read TGTGCCTGGAGTGCCTCCCGGACAGGGCGAACCGGGGAGCTGTTTTTT.

There are a few counts of this clonotype. The chain joins TRBV5-1 to TRBJ2-5; the match to TRBD2 covers 9 bases. The V and J ends lost 2 bases and 2 bases, in that order; junction bases with no gene match: 4. This CDR3 is 15 amino acids long. Germline CDR1 reads SGHRS; CDR2 reads YFSETQ. Here the CDR3 reads CASSLPSGEQETQYF. CDR3 in DNA: TGCGCCAGCAGCTTACCTAGCGGGGAACAAGAGACCCAGTACTTC.

The table lists this clonotype with many counts. V gene TRBV20-1 combines with J gene TRBJ2-3; 8 positions match TRBD2. This CDR3 comprises 15 residues. Losses at the gene ends were 3 bases for V and 2 bases for J; bases not matched to a gene: 7. Germline values: CDR1 DFQATT, CDR2 SNEGSKA (reference sequence). The chain's CDR3 is CSASVAGGSTDTQYF. CDR3 coding DNA: TGCAGTGCTAGCGTTGCGGGGGGTTCCACAGATACGCAGTATTTT.

This clonotype is termed medium-sized. The chain uses TRBV28 and TRBJ2-7; D not resolved. V was cut by 7 bases and J by 6 bases, with 13 bases left in between. Germline V gives CDR1 MDHEN, CDR2 SYDVKM. The CDR3 loop spans 12 amino acids. DNA of the CDR3: TGTGCCAGCACCCACGACCGTCCCGAGCAGTACTTC. Translation: CASTHDRPEQYF.

This clonotype was recorded a few times. The chain combines TRBV28 with TRBJ2-3, with 13 bases that match TRBD2. The CDR3 sequence is 17 residues long. Germline CDR1 is MDHEN and CDR2 is SYDVKM. V dropped 4 bases and J dropped 5; count of bases not matched to a gene: 9. The CDR3 DNA reads TGTGCCAGCAGTTCGTCAACTAGCGGGGGGGCTAAAGATACGCAGTATTTT. Its translation: CASSSSTSGGAKDTQYF.

This clonotype was recorded a few times. The chain combines TRBV6-2 or TRBV6-3 with TRBJ2-7, with D tentatively TRBD1 or TRBD2 (5 bases each). CDR3 length: 13 residues. Germline V gene lookup returns CDR1 MNHEY and CDR2 SVGEGT. V was pared by 4 bases and J by 4 bases, with 11 bases between. CDR3 nucleotide sequence: TGTGCCAGCAGTTTAACCAGGGAGTACGAGCAGTACTTC. This codes for CASSLTREYEQYF.

This clonotype was counted many times. Here the CDR3 reads CASSLFGGTTEAFF. The CDR3 DNA sequence: TGCGCCAGCAGCTTGTTCGGGGGCACCACTGAAGCTTTCTTT. The chain joins TRBV5-1 to TRBJ1-1; maybe TRBD1 (6 bases). The germline gives CDR1 SGHRS, CDR2 YFSETQ. Trimming removed 1 base from V and 4 bases from J, with 11 bases in between. The CDR3 consists of 14 residues.

This chain's CDR3 is CASSQGTALVGDTQYF. The CDR3 DNA sequence: TGTGCCAGCAGCCAAGGGACGGCCTTGGTTGGAGATACGCAGTATTTT. The chain uses TRBV3-1 and TRBJ2-3; unclear D gene. The CDR3 spans 16 residues. V gave up 1 base and J gave up 5 bases, with 16 bases separating them. The germline V gene has CDR1 LGHDT and CDR2 YNNKEL (reference sequence).